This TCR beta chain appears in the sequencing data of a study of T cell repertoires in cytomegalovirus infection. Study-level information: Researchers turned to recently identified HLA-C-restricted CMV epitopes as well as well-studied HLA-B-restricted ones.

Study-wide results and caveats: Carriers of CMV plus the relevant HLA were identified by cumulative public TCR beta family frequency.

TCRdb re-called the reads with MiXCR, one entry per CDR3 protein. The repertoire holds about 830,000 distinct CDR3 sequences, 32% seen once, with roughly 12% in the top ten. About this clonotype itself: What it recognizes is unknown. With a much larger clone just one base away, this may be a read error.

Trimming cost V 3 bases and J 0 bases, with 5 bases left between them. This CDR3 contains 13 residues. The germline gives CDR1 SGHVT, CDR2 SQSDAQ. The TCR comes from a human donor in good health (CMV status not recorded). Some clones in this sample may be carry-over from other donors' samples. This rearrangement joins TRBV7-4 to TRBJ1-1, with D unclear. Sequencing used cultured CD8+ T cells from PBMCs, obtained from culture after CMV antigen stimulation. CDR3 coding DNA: TGTGCCAGCAGCTTCGAGATGAACACTGAAGCTTTCTTT. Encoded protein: CASSFEMNTEAFF. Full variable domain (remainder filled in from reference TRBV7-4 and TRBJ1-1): GAGVSQSPRYKVAKRGRDVALRCDSISGHVTLYWYRQTLGQGSEVLTYSQSDAQRDKSGRPSGRFSAERPERSVSTLKIQRTEQGDSAVYLCASSFEMNTEAFFGQGTRLTVV.